The sequence of this T cell receptor (beta chain) was determined in a study of radiotherapy plus CTLA-4 blockade in lung cancer. About the study: Objective responses emerged in around 18% of patients, and 25% to 40% attained disease control.

In chemo-refractory metastatic non-small-cell lung cancer, patients got ipilimumab CTLA-4 blockade together with focal radiation. Study-level results: An expansion of tumor-derived TCR clones occurred in blood after radiotherapy plus ipilimumab. Reports state that early shifts in blood T cell clones, with interferon-beta, best predicted response.

Trimming shortened V by 3 bases and J by 4 bases, and 12 bases separated the two germline ends. CDR1 is LNHDA and CDR2 is SQIVND in the germline V gene (reference sequence). The CDR3 totals 14 residues. The table lists this clone with a few counts. Its antigen is unidentified. TCRdb's copy holds only in-frame clones and misses some; the assay was immunoSEQ multiplex PCR. This table holds approximately 81,000 clones, around 79% found once. This receptor was taken from a human donor with non-small cell lung cancer who had a partial response to radiotherapy plus ipilimumab. Some clones in this sample may be carry-over from other donors' samples. The rearrangement joins TRBV19 to TRBJ1-1; perhaps TRBD1 as D (5 bases). Sequencing used peripheral blood, obtained from a patient treated with radiotherapy plus ipilimumab. This chain's CDR3 is CASSISAGGTEAFF. The CDR3 nucleotides read TGTGCCAGTAGTATCAGCGCCGGGGGCACTGAAGCTTTCTTT.